Listed here is a single T cell receptor beta chain. This sample is part of a study of blood T cell repertoires in COVID-19. About the study: Sites across the United States, Italy and Spain contributed samples from acute and convalescent COVID-19.

Germline trimming cut 6 bases from V and 3 bases from J; bases unmatched to any gene: 4. CDR1 KGHSH and CDR2 LQKENI come from the germline V gene. CDR3 length: 15 residues. In the original analysis: Amplification with reference gene primers provided the estimates of nucleated cell counts. Method: immunoSEQ multiplex PCR; TCRdb's copy keeps in-frame clones and lacks some. The DNA gave D and trimming, while V, J and clone size come from that table. The table lists some 290,000 clones, about nine tenths of them singletons. The sequencing input was peripheral blood. The clonotype originates from a woman aged 30 to 39 with COVID-19, enrolled during active disease. The chain carries TRBV18 and TRBJ2-2, with 10 bases lining up with TRBD1. The CDR3 coding sequence is TGTGCCAGCTCCCAAGGGACAGGGGACACCGGGGAGCTGTTTTTT. It is translated as CASSQGTGDTGELFF. Combining the CDR3 with reference TRBV18 and TRBJ2-2 gives the whole variable domain NAGVMQNPRHLVRRRGQEARLRCSPMKGHSHVYWYRQLPEEGLKFMVYLQKENIIDESGMPKERFSAEFPKEGPSILRIQQVVRGDSAAYFCASSQGTGDTGELFFGEGSRLTVL.